Below, 5 T cell receptor beta chains from the same sample are listed, as sequenced in a study of cytomegalovirus exposure and HLA in healthy donors. Amplification used 60 Vbeta primers and 13 Jbeta primers. Using immunoSEQ multiplex PCR, the repertoire was profiled, and TCRdb retains in-frame clones only, with some absent. The top ten clones hold approximately 1.3% of a sample with just under 95,000 clones, roughly 80% of them seen once. Sequencing was performed on PBMCs. These receptors all come from a girl aged 2 to 9 in good health and CMV-seropositive.

The chain carries TRBV6-1 and TRBJ1-1, with D possibly matching TRBD1 (5 bases). CDR1 and CDR2 from the germline V gene are MNHNS and SASEGT. Between the trimmed V and J ends, which lost 8 bases and 1 base, there was a span of 14 bases. The CDR3 runs to 14 residues. The CDR3 bases are TGTGCCAGCCGATTGACAGCCCCGAACACTGAAGCTTTCTTT. Protein sequence: CASRLTAPNTEAFF.

The chain is built from TRBV19 and TRBJ1-1; D may be TRBD1 (5 bases). V shed 10 bases and J shed 1 base, with 10 bases lying between them. CDR3 length: 12 residues. Germline V lookup: CDR1 LNHDA, CDR2 SQIVND (reference sequence). The CDR3 sequence: CATTAKNTEAFF. CDR3 nucleotides: TGTGCCACGACAGCCAAGAACACTGAAGCTTTCTTT. The entire variable domain, with the rest obtained from reference TRBV19 and TRBJ1-1, is as follows: DGGITQSPKYLFRKEGQNVTLSCEQNLNHDAMYWYRQDPGQGLRLIYYSQIVNDFQKGDIAEGYSVSREKKESFPLTVTSAQKNPTAFYLCATTAKNTEAFFGQGTRLTVV.

The genes are TRBV7-9 and TRBJ1-2; D perhaps matches TRBD1 (6 bases). The CDR3 has 13 residues. Trimming removed 1 base at V and 8 bases at J, with 11 bases between. The V gene's germline CDR1 is SEHNR and CDR2 FQNEAQ (reference sequence). The CDR3 region has the DNA TGTGCCAGCAGCTTAGAGGGGGGGTACGGCTACACCTTC. Its protein is CASSLEGGYGYTF.

V usage is TRBV6-6 and J usage is TRBJ2-3; possible D gene TRBD1, 7 bases. The germline V gene encodes CDR1 MNHNY and CDR2 SVGAGI (reference sequence). The CDR3 totals 12 residues. V lost 7 bases to trimming and J lost 8 bases, with 13 bases between them. The CDR3 bases are TGTGCCAGCACCCAGGGGGGAGGTACGCAGTATTTT. Its translation: CASTQGGGTQYF.

This clone showed up just a few times. The rearrangement links TRBV6-6 to TRBJ1-2, with 8 nucleotides matching TRBD1. The junction had 7 bases not matched to a gene; V was cut back by 8 bases and J by 8 bases. The germline gives CDR1 MNHNY, CDR2 SVGAGI (reference sequence). The CDR3 consists of 12 residues. The CDR3 DNA reads TGTGCCAGCGGGACAGGCTCGGCGGGCTACACCTTC. It translates to CASGTGSAGYTF.